The next 24 T cell receptor beta chains were all read from a single sample in a study of early T cells in non-severe SARS-CoV-2 infection. TCRdb reanalysed the 5' RACE reads using MiXCR and keeps one entry per CDR3 protein. The sample consists of under 85,000 distinct CDR3 sequences, about an eighth of them appearing once. The specimen comprised whole blood, sampled at baseline. These receptors were collected from an adult who was a healthcare worker with PCR-confirmed SARS-CoV-2 infection or an uninfected control (not recorded which).

This clonotype was seen at least ten times. The chain employs TRBV6-6 and TRBJ1-3; D is unresolved. The V and J ends lost 8 bases and 4 bases respectively, with 3 bases between them. Germline values: CDR1 MNHNY, CDR2 SVGAGI (reference sequence). The CDR3 length is 10 residues. CDR3 residues: CASEGNTIYF. CDR3 DNA sequence: TGTGCCAGCGAAGGAAACACCATATATTTT.

This clonotype was seen many times. The J gene is TRBJ1-2, the V gene TRBV18, with D unclear. CDR3 size: 13 residues. Germline V CDR1 and CDR2: KGHSH, LQKENI. Trimming removed 0 bases from V and 4 bases from J, with 6 bases in between. The CDR3 reads CASSPPFAYGYTF. DNA for the CDR3: TGTGCCAGCTCACCACCGTTTGCCTATGGCTACACCTTC.

This chain joins TRBV5-1 and TRBJ2-7; D may correspond to TRBD1 or TRBD2 (5 bases each). Trimming pared 4 bases from V and 4 bases from J, leaving 18 bases between. The CDR3 totals 15 residues. Germline V gene data show CDR1 as SGHRS and CDR2 as YFSETQ. Here the CDR3 DNA reads TGCGCCAGCAGCGCAGGGACGCCAGTTCCTTACGAGCAGTACTTC. Encoded protein: CASSAGTPVPYEQYF.

This clonotype was recorded a few times. The rearrangement joins TRBV2 to TRBJ2-7; TRBD1 matches at 7 bases. CDR3 size: 14 residues. CDR1 is SNHLY, CDR2 FYNNEI, per germline. V trimming: 6 bases; J trimming: 3 bases; junction bases outside the gene matches: 8. The CDR3 region has the DNA TGTGCCAGCAGGGGGACAGCTTACCGCTACGAGCAGTACTTC. Protein sequence: CASRGTAYRYEQYF.

The CDR3 protein is CASSAPNEQFF. CDR3 DNA sequence: TGTGCCAGCAGTGCCCCGAATGAGCAGTTCTTC. The chain recombines TRBV6-1 with TRBJ2-1; D call uncertain. The CDR3 covers 11 residues. V was cut by 4 bases and J by 7 bases, with 5 bases left in between. Per germline, CDR1 MNHNS and CDR2 SASEGT.

This clonotype was detected many times. V and J are TRBV2 and TRBJ2-2, with 7 bases that match TRBD1. The CDR3 contains 14 residues. V was clipped by 7 bases and J by 2 bases; unmatched bases: 4. In germline, CDR1 is SNHLY, CDR2 FYNNEI. CDR3 nucleotides: TGTGCCAGCACGTGGGACAGCAACACCGGGGAGCTGTTTTTT. It encodes CASTWDSNTGELFF.

This clonotype showed up many times. The chain links TRBV10-3 to TRBJ1-3; no definite D call. Trimming removed 2 bases at V and 8 bases at J, with 7 bases between. The CDR3 is made up of 12 amino acids. Germline CDR1 reads ENHRY; CDR2 reads SYGVKD. CDR3 residues: CAISETRDTIYF. Written as DNA, the CDR3 is TGTGCCATCAGTGAGACCCGGGACACCATATATTTT.

This clonotype was detected only a few times. The rearrangement uses TRBV20-1 and TRBJ2-3, with D perhaps matching TRBD1 (5 bases). The germline V gene encodes CDR1 DFQATT and CDR2 SNEGSKA (reference sequence). Trimming cost V 0 bases and J 5 bases, with 15 bases left between them. The CDR3 contains 15 residues. CDR3 amino acids: CSARDRTLGEDTQYF. The CDR3, as DNA: TGCAGTGCTAGAGATCGAACCTTAGGGGAAGATACGCAGTATTTT.

J is TRBJ2-3 and V is TRBV29-1; D not certain. The V end was cut by 7 bases, the J end by 3 bases, with 11 bases between. CDR3 size: 12 residues. Germline CDR1 is SQVTM and CDR2 is ANQGSEA. The CDR3 sequence: CSASIGTDTQYF. The DNA of the CDR3 is TGCAGCGCCTCAATCGGTACAGATACGCAGTATTTT.

This clonotype was observed a handful of times. V gene TRBV20-1 combines with J gene TRBJ1-2; D is unresolved. The germline gives CDR1 DFQATT, CDR2 SNEGSKA (reference sequence). Trimming removed 7 bases at V and 0 bases at J, with 6 bases between. The CDR3 is 11 residues long. CDR3 sequence: CSGGANYGYTF. CDR3 coding DNA: TGCAGTGGCGGGGCTAACTATGGCTACACCTTC.

The genes are TRBV7-2 and TRBJ2-5; unclear D gene. The V and J ends lost 5 bases and 5 bases respectively, with 9 bases between them. Germline CDR1 and CDR2: SGHTA and FQGNSA. The CDR3 has 12 amino acids. CDR3 residues: CASSTTHETQYF. The CDR3 DNA sequence: TGTGCCAGCAGCACCACTCATGAGACCCAGTACTTC.

This sequence joins TRBV4-1 and TRBJ1-4, with 9 bases identical to TRBD1. Germline CDR1 and CDR2: MGHRA and YSYEKL. J lost 6 bases, V lost 3 bases, and 5 bases had no gene match. This CDR3 spans 15 amino acids. CDR3 nucleotides: TGCGCCAGCAGCCAGGAACAGGGGGCTCATGAAAAACTGTTTTTT. Protein product: CASSQEQGAHEKLFF.

This clonotype was found a few times. The gene calls are TRBV20-1 and TRBJ1-1, with a weak D call TRBD1 (5 bases). V lost 4 bases and J lost 5, with 11 bases in between. The CDR3 loop spans 12 amino acids. Germline CDR1 reads DFQATT; CDR2 reads SNEGSKA (reference sequence). The CDR3 is CSATRVGTEAFF. The CDR3 DNA reads as TGCAGTGCTACCAGGGTTGGTACTGAAGCTTTCTTT.

The table lists this clonotype with a few counts. The chain carries TRBV7-9 and TRBJ2-7; 8 bases fit TRBD1. This CDR3 region has 12 residues. CDR1 is SEHNR and CDR2 is FQNEAQ in the germline V gene (reference sequence). Losses at the gene ends were 5 bases for V and 6 bases for J; bases not matched to a gene: 3. The CDR3 region has the DNA TGTGCCAGCAGCGGACAGGGTGCCGAGCAGTACTTC. This codes for CASSGQGAEQYF.

This clonotype was counted only a few times. The J gene is TRBJ1-2, the V gene TRBV7-3; TRBD1 aligns across 11 bases. This CDR3 has 15 residues. Germline values: CDR1 SGHTA, CDR2 FQGTGA. J was trimmed by 4 bases and V by 5 bases; bases with no gene match: 6. CDR3 bases: TGTGCCAGCAGCCGCCCCGGACAGGGGGCCTATGGCTACACCTTC. It is translated as CASSRPGQGAYGYTF.

Ten or more counts support this clonotype. J is TRBJ2-5 and V is TRBV11-1; D remains unclear. In germline, CDR1 is SGHAT, CDR2 FQDESV (reference sequence). The CDR3 totals 17 residues. The germline V and J ends were trimmed by 2 bases and 2 bases, with 18 bases remaining between them. The CDR3 region has the DNA TGTGCCAGCAGCTTATTCTCCTGGGCGCGGAGTCAAGAGACCCAGTACTTC. Translating gives CASSLFSWARSQETQYF.

The chain is built from TRBV7-9 and TRBJ2-2, with 8 bases that match TRBD2. Germline CDR1 reads SEHNR; CDR2 reads FQNEAQ (reference sequence). J was trimmed by 2 bases and V by 3 bases; bases with no gene match: 5. There are 16 residues in the CDR3. The CDR3: CASSFPLAANTGELFF. DNA for the CDR3: TGTGCCAGCAGCTTTCCACTAGCGGCCAACACCGGGGAGCTGTTTTTT.

This clonotype was recorded at least ten times. The chain couples TRBV7-6 to TRBJ1-3; no firm D call. Germline CDR1 and CDR2: SGHVS and FNYEAQ. The CDR3 is made up of 16 amino acids. With 0 bases removed from V and 0 bases from J, the gap between germline ends came to 9 bases. In nucleotides, the CDR3 is TGTGCCAGCAGCTTAGCAGGGAGGCTCTCTGGAAACACCATATATTTT. Its translation is CASSLAGRLSGNTIYF. The variable domain in full, with the rest retrieved from reference TRBV7-6 and TRBJ1-3, is GAGVSQSPRYKVTKRGQDVALRCDPISGHVSLYWYRQALGQGPEFLTYFNYEAQQDKSGLPNDRFSAERPEGSISTLTIQRTEQRDSAMYRCASSLAGRLSGNTIYFGEGSWLTVV.

The chain is built from TRBV20-1 and TRBJ2-1; 9 nucleotides align to TRBD2. Germline lookup yields CDR1 DFQATT and CDR2 SNEGSKA (reference sequence). J was trimmed by 9 bases and V by 2 bases; bases with no gene match: 8. The CDR3 extends over 14 amino acids. For the CDR3, the DNA is TGCAGTGCTAGACGTAGCGGGAGATTGCTTGAGCAGTTCTTC. Protein product: CSARRSGRLLEQFF.

This clonotype was counted only a few times. This sequence joins TRBV25-1 and TRBJ2-7; 7 bases fit TRBD2. This CDR3 region has 14 residues. Germline V gene data show CDR1 as MGHDK and CDR2 as SYGVNS. Unmatched junction bases numbered 8, after V lost 4 bases and J lost 5 bases. The CDR3 nucleotides are TGTGCCAGCAGTGGGGGAGGGTGGTCTGACGAGCAGTACTTC. This sequence encodes CASSGGGWSDEQYF.

This clonotype has just a few counts. V is TRBV12-3 or TRBV12-4 and J is TRBJ2-7; D may be TRBD1 or TRBD2 (5 bases each). The CDR3 runs to 14 residues. The V end was cut by 9 bases, the J end by 6 bases, with 21 bases between. The CDR3 here is CASSGTIPIGEQYF. CDR3 coding DNA: TGTGCCAGTTCCGGGACCATCCCGATAGGCGAGCAGTACTTC.

Ten or more counts support this clonotype. V usage is TRBV30 and J usage is TRBJ2-2, with D possibly TRBD2 on 7 matching bases. This CDR3 region has 13 residues. Trimming removed 3 bases at V and 3 bases at J, with 8 bases between. CDR1 and CDR2 (germline): GTSNPN, SVGIG (reference sequence). In DNA form, the CDR3 reads TGTGCCTGGAGGGGGGGGCACACCGGGGAGCTGTTTTTT. Residues: CAWRGGHTGELFF. Together with reference TRBV30 and TRBJ2-2, the CDR3 gives the full variable domain: SQTIHQWPATLVQPVGSPLSLECTVEGTSNPNLYWYRQAAGRGLQLLFYSVGIGQISSEVPQNLSASRPQDRQFILSSKKLLLSDSGFYLCAWRGGHTGELFFGEGSRLTVL.

This chain joins TRBV3-1 and TRBJ2-1, with 7 bases identical to TRBD2. From germline, CDR1 is LGHDT and CDR2 YNNKEL (reference sequence). With 1 base clipped from V and 1 base from J, the junction kept 4 bases outside the gene matches. The CDR3 runs 16 residues. The CDR3 here is CASSQARGSSYNEQFF. The DNA for the CDR3 is TGTGCCAGCAGCCAAGCACGCGGGAGTTCCTACAATGAGCAGTTCTTC.

This clonotype was found many times. The chain joins TRBV10-3 to TRBJ2-7, with D possibly TRBD1 on 8 matching bases. This CDR3 contains 14 residues. V was pared by 6 bases and J by 3 bases, with 15 bases between. CDR1 ENHRY and CDR2 SYGVKD come from the germline V gene. DNA of the CDR3: TGTGCCATCAGATCGGACAGGGAGGGCTACGAGCAGTACTTC. Translating it yields CAIRSDREGYEQYF.